This is a list of T cell receptor beta chains from one sample in a study of T cell responses to AZD1222 COVID-19 vaccine. The assay was immunoSEQ multiplex PCR, and TCRdb's table has in-frame clones only and misses some. This table has 85,000 to 120,000 clones, more than 85% appearing once. Sequenced material: peripheral blood, taken on day 0 of AZD1222 vaccination. The receptors were gathered from an adult in good health. CDR3s leave out the opening cysteine and the closing phenylalanine or tryptophan.

v_call cdr3_aa
TRBV29-1 SVVPQVSDYGYT
TRBV7-9 ASSSSGTAEQY
TRBV28 ASSAPGTPTYEQY
TRBV7-9 ASSPEVRSGNTIY
TRBV12-2 ASRFKRCPSYEQY
TRBV5-1 ASSLLGNEQF
TRBV4-3 ASSQGPGILLDEQY
TRBV10-3 AISASGRATNEKLF
TRBV5-4 ASSTGQGYEQY
TRBV5-1 ASSLEMLGGGGIDQPQH
TRBV7-2 ASSRGPIGGKLF
TRBV9 ASSVSGTYGYT
TRBV3-1/TRBV3-2 ASSQETGLLGNTIY
TRBV11-2 ASSLVRTGVLDYT
TRBV4-1 ASSQGGGTGVGQPQH
TRBV5-5 ASSSEAGELGDTQY
TRBV28 ASSLILGGLAVIANTGELF
TRBV5-6 ASSLGQFNSPLH